Below are 29 T cell receptor beta chains sequenced from a single sample in a study of cytomegalovirus exposure and HLA in healthy donors. It was with 60 Vbeta and 13 Jbeta primers that the PCR ran. Measured with immunoSEQ multiplex PCR; TCRdb has only the in-frame clones, and not every one. Of around 180,000 clones listed, around 86% are singletons. The sequenced material came from PBMCs. These receptors originate from a woman younger than 35 in good health and CMV-seronegative.

V and J are TRBV28 and TRBJ1-4; D is unresolved. Per germline, CDR1 MDHEN and CDR2 SYDVKM. CDR3 length equals 13 residues. V lost 2 bases and J 10 bases, leaving 11 bases between the germline ends. CDR3 bases: TGTGCCAGCAGTTTAAACCCCTCAGGAAAACTGTTTTTT. The encoded protein is CASSLNPSGKLFF.

CDR3 coding DNA: TGTGCCAGCAGAAACGGGAGGAGCTCTGGAAACACCATATATTTT. Its protein is CASRNGRSSGNTIYF. V usage is TRBV6-5 and J usage is TRBJ1-3; D unclear. V lost 6 bases to trimming and J lost 0 bases, with 12 bases between them. This CDR3 has 15 residues. From germline, CDR1 is MNHEY and CDR2 SVGAGI.

V and J are TRBV2 and TRBJ2-7; 8 bases fit TRBD1. This CDR3 comprises 12 residues. Germline trimming cut 8 bases from V and 6 bases from J; bases unmatched to any gene: 6. Looked up from germline, CDR1 is SNHLY and CDR2 is FYNNEI. CDR3 DNA: TGTGCCAGCGATTCCGGGACAGGCGAGCAGTACTTC. As protein: CASDSGTGEQYF.

V and J are TRBV7-2 and TRBJ2-7, with a tentative D call TRBD1 (6 bases). The V end was cut by 2 bases, the J end by 5 bases, with 13 bases between. The V gene's germline CDR1 is SGHTA and CDR2 FQGNSA. The CDR3 totals 14 residues. For the CDR3, the DNA is TGTGCCAGCAGCTTAAACAGGGTAGTGAACGAGCAGTACTTC. Translated: CASSLNRVVNEQYF.

The rearrangement links TRBV4-3 to TRBJ2-1; TRBD2 agrees at 9 bases. Germline lookup yields CDR1 LGHNA and CDR2 YSLEER. J gave up 4 bases and V 3 bases, and 4 bases lay outside the gene matches. This CDR3 has 15 residues. DNA for the CDR3: TGCGCCAGCAGCCAGACTAGCGGCTTTTACAATGAGCAGTTCTTC. This sequence encodes CASSQTSGFYNEQFF.

The count of this clone is one. J is TRBJ2-7 and V is TRBV6-6; D remains ambiguous. V shed 8 bases and J shed 4 bases, with 9 bases lying between them. Germline V lookup: CDR1 MNHNY, CDR2 SVGAGI (reference sequence). The CDR3 sequence is 11 residues long. The CDR3 DNA reads TGTGCCAGCGCGGTATGGTACGAGCAGTACTTC. This translates into CASAVWYEQYF.

The J gene is TRBJ1-2, the V gene TRBV7-8; the D is unclear. V was cut by 5 bases and J by 8 bases, with 15 bases left in between. The CDR3 covers 13 residues. Germline V CDR1 and CDR2: SGHVS, FQNEAQ. The CDR3 DNA is TGTGCCAGCAGCCTTACAGAAGAAGTAGGCTACACCTTC. It is translated as CASSLTEEVGYTF.

The chain carries TRBV5-1 and TRBJ1-2, with D possibly being TRBD1 (6 bases). The germline CDR1 and CDR2 sequences are SGHRS and YFSETQ. Trimming took off 0 bases at V and 6 bases at J, with 18 bases between the two ends. This CDR3 spans 16 amino acids. The CDR3 is CASSLAGDTKGHGYTF. In DNA, the CDR3 is TGCGCCAGCAGCTTGGCCGGGGACACCAAGGGCCATGGCTACACCTTC.

The chain links TRBV7-2 to TRBJ2-7; D is possibly TRBD1 (6 bases). Per the germline V gene, CDR1 is SGHTA and CDR2 is FQGNSA. The CDR3 extends over 14 amino acids. V shed 7 bases and J shed 3 bases, with 16 bases lying between them. The CDR3 sequence: CASTLGPTGYEQYF. DNA for the CDR3: TGTGCCAGCACCCTGGGCCCGACAGGCTACGAGCAGTACTTC.

In this sample, this clone turned up once. This rearrangement joins TRBV7-2 to TRBJ2-7, with 7 bases that match TRBD2. The CDR3 spans 14 residues. The V gene's germline CDR1 is SGHTA and CDR2 FQGNSA. Trimming removed 5 bases from V and 3 bases from J; junction bases left unmatched: 7. The CDR3 here is CASSASGNHYEQYF. The DNA for the CDR3 is TGTGCCAGCAGCGCAAGCGGGAACCACTACGAGCAGTACTTC. Together with reference TRBV7-2 and TRBJ2-7, the CDR3 gives the full variable domain: GAGVSQSPSNKVTEKGKDVELRCDPISGHTALYWYRQSLGQGLEFLIYFQGNSAPDKSGLPSDRFSAERTGGSVSTLTIQRTQQEDSAVYLCASSASGNHYEQYFGPGTRLTVT.

DNA for the CDR3: TGTGCCTGGGTAACAGGGGTGGGGGATTCACCCCTCCACTTT. It is translated as CAWVTGVGDSPLHF. The chain combines TRBV30 with TRBJ1-6; 7 bases map to TRBD1. Per the germline V gene, CDR1 is GTSNPN and CDR2 is SVGIG (reference sequence). The J segment lost 8 bases and the V segment lost 5 bases, leaving 9 bases of the junction unmatched. This CDR3 is built from 14 residues.

The genes are TRBV5-1 and TRBJ2-3; D not certain. V shed 2 bases and J shed 6 bases, with 16 bases lying between them. The CDR3 runs to 15 residues. CDR1 and CDR2 (germline): SGHRS, YFSETQ. Here the CDR3 DNA reads TGCGCCAGCAGCTTCGCTGGGCTCTCTGGGGATACGCAGTATTTT. Protein product: CASSFAGLSGDTQYF.

The J gene is TRBJ1-2, the V gene TRBV4-1; D is possibly TRBD1 (5 bases). Germline V gene lookup returns CDR1 MGHRA and CDR2 YSYEKL. This CDR3 has 16 amino acids. Trimming pared 0 bases from V and 5 bases from J, leaving 16 bases between. This chain's CDR3 is CASSQDSDHRFYGYTF. CDR3 nucleotide sequence: TGCGCCAGCAGCCAAGACAGTGATCACAGGTTTTATGGCTACACCTTC.

The sample holds a few counts of this clone. The CDR3 region is CASSQSLAGSGDTQYF. The CDR3 nucleotides read TGTGCCAGCAGCCAAAGCTTAGCGGGGTCAGGGGATACGCAGTATTTT. The V call is TRBV4-2, the J call TRBJ2-3, with 8 positions matching TRBD2. CDR3 length equals 16 residues. The germline V gene has CDR1 LGHNA and CDR2 YNFKEQ. J lost 6 bases, V lost 2 bases, and 10 bases had no gene match.

The J gene is TRBJ1-2, the V gene TRBV28, with 12 bases lining up with TRBD1. The V gene's germline CDR1 is MDHEN and CDR2 SYDVKM. The CDR3 sequence is 15 residues long. V lost 6 bases and J lost 6; bases outside the gene matches: 8. The CDR3 loop is CASSRTGTGGDGYTF. The CDR3 DNA sequence: TGTGCCAGCAGCAGAACCGGGACAGGGGGCGATGGCTACACCTTC.

This clone was observed a few times. The genes are TRBV10-1 and TRBJ1-5; possibly TRBD1 for D (5 bases). The ends were cut back, 3 bases at V and 3 bases at J, with 9 bases in the middle. This CDR3 spans 14 amino acids. CDR1 and CDR2 from the germline V gene are WNHNN and SYGVQD (reference sequence). CDR3 nucleotide sequence: TGCGCCAGCAGTGAATCAGGGAACAATCAGCCCCAGCATTTT. It codes for CASSESGNNQPQHF.

The chain uses TRBV4-1 and TRBJ2-7, with D possibly being TRBD2 (7 bases). V lost 4 bases to trimming and J lost 7 bases, with 11 bases between them. Germline lookup yields CDR1 MGHRA and CDR2 YSYEKL. CDR3 length: 12 amino acids. Written as DNA, the CDR3 is TGCGCCAGCAGCCGGGAGGGGGGGGAGCAGTACTTC. This translates into CASSREGGEQYF.

In nucleotides, the CDR3 is TGTGCCAGCAGGTCCGGACTTGACAATGAGCAGTTCTTC. Its protein is CASRSGLDNEQFF. The V and J genes are TRBV7-2 and TRBJ2-1; maybe TRBD2 (5 bases). CDR1 is SGHTA and CDR2 is FQGNSA in the germline V gene. The CDR3 has 13 residues. V was shortened by 6 bases and J by 5 bases, with 11 bases between the two germline ends.

On this clone itself: The germline gene is not matched at one end of the junction; a read error may be the cause. The V and J genes are TRBV7-7 and TRBJ2-7; perhaps TRBD1 as D (6 bases). Germline V gene lookup returns CDR1 SSHAT and CDR2 FNYEAQ (reference sequence). The CDR3 covers 13 residues. CDR3 sequence: CASSLEDSYEQYF. The CDR3 DNA is TGTGCTAGCAGCTTAGAGGACAGCTACGAGCAGTACTTC.

The V gene is TRBV7-3, the J gene TRBJ1-2, with D unclear. The V gene's germline CDR1 is SGHTA and CDR2 FQGTGA. V was trimmed by 5 bases and J by 8 bases, leaving 9 bases between them. The CDR3 covers 11 residues. Here the CDR3 DNA reads TGTGCCAGCAGCCCCGCGACAGGCTACACCTTC. This sequence encodes CASSPATGYTF.

The chain carries TRBV7-8 and TRBJ1-5, with D perhaps matching TRBD1 (5 bases). Germline loops: CDR1 SGHVS, CDR2 FQNEAQ. This CDR3 has 18 residues. The V gene lost 4 bases and the J gene lost 2 bases, with 21 bases spanning the gap. CDR3 DNA: TGTGCCAGCAGCTCTAAGGGGCCAGGACGGACGGGCAATCAGCCCCAGCATTTT. It encodes CASSSKGPGRTGNQPQHF.

This clone was observed a single time. The chain is built from TRBV28 and TRBJ2-7, with TRBD1 identical over 8 bases. In germline, CDR1 is MDHEN, CDR2 SYDVKM. V lost 5 bases and J lost 6; bases outside the gene matches: 9. There are 14 residues in the CDR3. For the CDR3, the DNA is TGTGCCAGCAGTCCCTGGACAGGGCCGGGCGAGCAGTACTTC. Encoded protein: CASSPWTGPGEQYF.

The chain couples TRBV28 to TRBJ2-2; no clear D gene. This CDR3 comprises 14 residues. Germline V gene sequence: CDR1 MDHEN, CDR2 SYDVKM. The V end lost 3 bases, the J end lost 1 base, and 6 bases lay between the germline ends. The CDR3 reads CASSFSGNTGELFF. In DNA, the CDR3 is TGTGCCAGCAGTTTTTCCGGGAACACCGGGGAGCTGTTTTTT.

The rearrangement uses TRBV2 and TRBJ2-1, with 8 nucleotides matching TRBD1. V shed 6 bases, J shed 9 bases, and the junction held 19 bases outside the gene matches. CDR1 is SNHLY, CDR2 FYNNEI, per germline. This CDR3 has 17 residues. CDR3 coding DNA: TGTGCCAGCAGCGCCTGGACAGGGAGCGGCAGCGAGAGTGAGCAGTTCTTC. Its protein product is CASSAWTGSGSESEQFF.

This chain links TRBV5-1 with TRBJ2-7; 9 bases are a match to TRBD1. Looked up from germline, CDR1 is SGHRS and CDR2 is YFSETQ. The CDR3 has 15 amino acids. With V trimmed by 0 bases and J by 2 bases, 3 bases remained unmatched. The CDR3 reads CASSLEDRGAYEQYF. CDR3 DNA sequence: TGCGCCAGCAGCTTGGAGGACAGGGGAGCCTACGAGCAGTACTTC. The entire variable domain, with the rest obtained from reference TRBV5-1 and TRBJ2-7, is as follows: KAGVTQTPRYLIKTRGQQVTLSCSPISGHRSVSWYQQTPGQGLQFLFEYFSETQRNKGNFPGRFSGRQFSNSRSEMNVSTLELGDSALYLCASSLEDRGAYEQYFGPGTRLTVT.

This chain connects TRBV14 to TRBJ2-1; 7 nucleotides agree with TRBD2. The germline V gene has CDR1 SGHDN and CDR2 FVKESK. Trimming took 1 base from V and 4 from J; bases not matched to a gene: 4. This CDR3 region has 15 residues. Here the CDR3 DNA reads TGTGCCAGCAGCCAAGCCCAGCGGGGTTACAATGAGCAGTTCTTC. It specifies CASSQAQRGYNEQFF.

The chain's CDR3 is CASSLISAKDNEQFF. The CDR3 DNA is TGTGCCAGCAGCTTAATTAGCGCGAAGGACAATGAGCAGTTCTTC. The chain uses TRBV7-9 and TRBJ2-1, with D perhaps matching TRBD2 (5 bases). The CDR3 is 15 amino acids. V was clipped by 2 bases and J by 5 bases, with 13 bases between them. CDR1 is SEHNR, CDR2 FQNEAQ, per germline (reference sequence).

This clone was picked up one time. The rearrangement links TRBV4-2 to TRBJ2-6; TRBD1 might be the D (6 bases). Germline V gives CDR1 LGHNA, CDR2 YNFKEQ. CDR3 length: 17 residues. The ends were cut back, 2 bases at V and 4 bases at J, with 15 bases in the middle. The CDR3 reads CASSQNGQSRGANVLTF. The CDR3 DNA follows: TGTGCCAGCAGCCAAAACGGACAGTCAAGGGGGGCCAACGTCCTGACTTTC.

The rearrangement links TRBV5-1 to TRBJ2-3; D is possibly TRBD2 (7 bases). The germline CDR1 and CDR2 sequences are SGHRS and YFSETQ. V lost 4 bases and J lost 0, with 15 bases in between. The CDR3 runs to 16 residues. CDR3 coding DNA: TGCGCCAGCAGCCTCCGAGGGGGGGGTAGCACAGATACGCAGTATTTT. This translates into CASSLRGGGSTDTQYF.